This T cell receptor (beta chain) was retrieved from a study of breast tumors, draining lymph nodes, adjacent tissues. Study-wide results and limits: Tumor repertoires ranked between lymph nodes and nontumor tissue in diversity, with V and J gene preferences. The lymph node origin of tumor T cells was framed as consistent with a hypothesis, not demonstrated.

Breast cancer patients provided tissue from their axillary draining lymph nodes. This clonotype was seen ten or more times. Its antigen remains unidentified. CDR1 LNHDA and CDR2 SQIVND come from the germline V gene (reference sequence). The CDR3 sequence is 14 residues long. V lost 0 bases to trimming and J lost 2 bases, with 6 bases between them. TCRdb re-derived calls from the multiplex PCR reads in MiXCR, one entry per CDR3 protein. The profile shows about 180,000 distinct CDR3 sequences, 30% to 35% of them singletons. The material sequenced was axillary lymph node tissue. The genes are TRBV19 and TRBJ2-3; no reliable D call. This sequence originates from a female donor with breast cancer. Some clones in this sample may be carry-over from other donors' samples. CDR3 in amino acids: CASSIDEVTDTQYF. CDR3 in DNA: TGTGCCAGTAGTATAGACGAAGTCACAGATACGCAGTATTTT.